This passage covers 23 T cell receptor beta chains from one sample sequenced in a study of breast tumors, draining lymph nodes, adjacent tissues. TCRdb re-derived calls from the multiplex PCR reads in MiXCR, one entry per CDR3 protein. The sample yields tens of thousands of distinct CDR3 sequences, approximately 64% seen once. Source material: tumor-adjacent breast tissue. The receptors shown here come from a female donor with breast cancer. Some clones in this sample may be carry-over from other donors' samples.

Only one count was recorded for this clonotype. The rearrangement joins TRBV12-3 or TRBV12-4 to TRBJ1-3, with no clear D. V dropped 1 base and J dropped 0 bases, with 10 bases sitting between them. The CDR3 totals 16 residues. This CDR3 reads CASSLDTTGSGNTIYF. The CDR3 DNA reads TGTGCCAGCAGTTTAGACACCACCGGCTCTGGAAACACCATATATTTT.

This clonotype was seen only once. The V and J genes are TRBV20-1 and TRBJ1-2; no clear D gene. Germline-derived CDR1 and CDR2 are DFQATT and SNEGSKA (reference sequence). V was clipped by 8 bases and J by 5 bases, with 12 bases between them. The CDR3 has 11 residues. The CDR3 loop is CSKGRLYGYTF. CDR3 bases: TGCAGTAAAGGACGCCTTTATGGCTACACCTTC.

The chain links TRBV24-1 to TRBJ2-3; D ambiguous. V dropped 5 bases and J dropped 5 bases, with 10 bases sitting between them. The CDR3 covers 13 residues. CDR1 KGHDR and CDR2 SFDVKD come from the germline V gene. CDR3 residues: CATSASHQDTQYF. The DNA for the CDR3 is TGTGCCACCAGTGCTTCACACCAAGATACGCAGTATTTT.

This clonotype was found many times. A read error may explain this, as a much larger clone is one base away. The J gene is TRBJ2-5, the V gene TRBV14, with D possibly being TRBD1 (6 bases). CDR3 length equals 14 residues. Germline loops: CDR1 SGHDN, CDR2 FVKESK. The DNA for the CDR3 is TGTGCCAGCAGCTCCCGGGACACTCAAGAGACCCAGTCCTTC. This sequence encodes CASSSRDTQETQSF.

This clonotype was counted a single time. V and J are TRBV7-2 and TRBJ2-7, with 8 bases that match TRBD2. V lost 6 bases to trimming and J lost 6 bases; unmatched junction nucleotides: 13. The CDR3 spans 15 residues. Germline CDR1 SGHTA, CDR2 FQGNSA. The CDR3, as DNA: TGTGCCAGCAGACCACGGGAGGGAGGTTATTCCGAGCAGTACTTC. This translates into CASRPREGGYSEQYF.

The chain employs TRBV4-3 and TRBJ1-3; no definite D call. Germline lookup yields CDR1 LGHNA and CDR2 YSLEER. The CDR3 length is 17 residues. Trimming left V 1 base short and J 2 bases short, with 15 bases between. This chain's CDR3 is CASSQGAQTYTGNTIYF. The CDR3 nucleotides are TGCGCCAGCAGCCAAGGTGCGCAGACTTATACTGGAAACACCATATATTTT.

This rearrangement joins TRBV6-6 to TRBJ1-5; 7 bases fit TRBD1. J was trimmed by 0 bases and V by 7 bases; bases with no gene match: 6. CDR3 length: 15 residues. CDR1 is MNHNY and CDR2 is SVGAGI in the germline V gene (reference sequence). The CDR3 DNA follows: TGTGCCAGCAAGCGGACAGGAGATAGCAATCAGCCCCAGCATTTT. Residues: CASKRTGDSNQPQHF.

Of note for this clonotype: One end of the junction does not line up with germline, which may come from a read error. The chain links TRBV7-2 to TRBJ1-3; D is unclear. CDR3 length: 15 residues. Germline-derived CDR1 and CDR2 are SGHTA and FQGNSA. The CDR3: CASSSSGFSGNTIHF. The CDR3 DNA reads TGTGCCAGCAGCTCTTCTGGGTTCTCTGGAAACACCATACATTTT.

The chain couples TRBV12-3 or TRBV12-4 to TRBJ2-7; 7 nucleotides align to TRBD1. With V trimmed by 5 bases and J by 5 bases, 9 bases remained unmatched. This CDR3 contains 14 residues. In DNA form, the CDR3 reads TGTGCCAGCAGTGGGCAGACAGGGTTCCACGAGCAGTACTTC. As protein: CASSGQTGFHEQYF.

The rearrangement links TRBV5-5 to TRBJ2-7; 8 positions agree with TRBD2. The germline CDR1 and CDR2 sequences are SGHKS and YYEKEE (reference sequence). J was trimmed by 3 bases and V by 0 bases; bases with no gene match: 2. The CDR3 is 14 residues long. The CDR3 bases are TGTGCCAGCAGCTTGGAACTAGCGGACTACGAGCAGTACTTC. This encodes CASSLELADYEQYF. Full variable domain (rest looked up from reference TRBV5-5 and TRBJ2-7): DAGVTQSPTHLIKTRGQQVTLRCSPISGHKSVSWYQQVLGQGPQFIFQYYEKEERGRGNFPDRFSARQFPNYSSELNVNALLLGDSALYLCASSLELADYEQYFGPGTRLTVT.

The chain carries TRBV2 and TRBJ2-7, with TRBD2 matching 10 bases. This CDR3 is built from 16 residues. J gave up 2 bases and V 7 bases, and 11 bases lay outside the gene matches. Germline V gene lookup returns CDR1 SNHLY and CDR2 FYNNEI. CDR3 nucleotides: TGTGCCAGCACTGTCTCTAGCGGGAGTTCTCCCTACGAGCAGTACTTC. Its protein product is CASTVSSGSSPYEQYF.

There are many counts of this clonotype. The gene calls are TRBV18 and TRBJ2-3; D not certain. In germline, CDR1 is KGHSH, CDR2 LQKENI. Trimming took 1 base from V and 5 from J, leaving 10 bases between them. The CDR3 sequence is 14 residues long. CDR3 sequence (DNA): TGTGCCAGCTCACCACGGGCTAGTGGAGATACGCAGTATTTT. Protein sequence: CASSPRASGDTQYF. Complete variable domain (other parts from reference TRBV18 and TRBJ2-3): NAGVMQNPRHLVRRRGQEARLRCSPMKGHSHVYWYRQLPEEGLKFMVYLQKENIIDESGMPKERFSAEFPKEGPSILRIQQVVRGDSAAYFCASSPRASGDTQYFGPGTRLTVL.

The V call is TRBV7-6, the J call TRBJ2-7, with a weak D call TRBD1 (5 bases). The CDR3 consists of 14 residues. The germline CDR1 and CDR2 sequences are SGHVS and FNYEAQ. V lost 5 bases, J lost 2 bases, and 13 bases lay in between. CDR3 nucleotides: TGTGCCAGCAGCACCGAGGACATCCCCTACGAGCAGTACTTC. This encodes CASSTEDIPYEQYF.

This clonotype showed up many times. A read error may explain this, as a much larger clone is one base away. The chain has TRBV5-5 and TRBJ1-5; D is uncertain. CDR1 and CDR2 (germline): SGHKS, YYEKEE (reference sequence). This CDR3 has 15 residues. V was trimmed by 0 bases and J by 2 bases, leaving 9 bases between them. The CDR3 DNA follows: TGTGCCAGCAGCTTGGCGGGCACCCGCAATCAGCCCCAGCATTTT. Its translation is CASSLAGTRNQPQHF.

The chain employs TRBV9 and TRBJ2-7, with TRBD2 identical over 7 bases. Unmatched junction bases numbered 4, after V lost 1 base and J lost 3 bases. CDR3 size: 14 residues. In germline, CDR1 is SGDLS, CDR2 YYNGEE. CDR3 sequence reads: CASSVRWGGYEQYF. For the CDR3, the DNA is TGTGCCAGCAGCGTAAGGTGGGGGGGCTACGAGCAGTACTTC.

This clonotype is classed as large. The CDR3 DNA sequence: TGTGCCAGTAGTGCGGGGGAGCGGTACGAGCAGTACTTC. It translates to CASSAGERYEQYF. The V and J genes are TRBV19 and TRBJ2-7; 7 nucleotides agree with TRBD2. The CDR3 runs 13 residues. V was clipped by 5 bases and J by 4 bases; unmatched bases: 5. CDR1 LNHDA and CDR2 SQIVND come from the germline V gene (reference sequence).

The rearrangement uses TRBV2 and TRBJ2-3; 9 nucleotides match TRBD1. CDR1 is SNHLY and CDR2 is FYNNEI in the germline V gene. Trimming at V came to 7 bases and at J to 3 bases, leaving 5 bases not matched to a gene. The CDR3 covers 14 residues. The CDR3 bases are TGTGCCAGCACGCGGGACAGGGCGACAGATACGCAGTATTTT. Translating it yields CASTRDRATDTQYF.

This clonotype was seen just once. The genes are TRBV9 and TRBJ1-2; D is perhaps TRBD1 (6 bases). The CDR3 has 14 amino acids. The V and J ends lost 4 bases and 7 bases respectively, with 17 bases between them. The germline V gene has CDR1 SGDLS and CDR2 YYNGEE. The CDR3 region has the DNA TGTGCCAGCAGCCCCAGCGCGGGGGCGCGTGGCTACACCTTC. Amino acids: CASSPSAGARGYTF. The whole variable domain, remainder taken from reference TRBV9 and TRBJ1-2, is DSGVTQTPKHLITATGQRVTLRCSPRSGDLSVYWYQQSLDQGLQFLIQYYNGEERAKGNILERFSAQQFPDLHSELNLSSLELGDSALYFCASSPSAGARGYTFGSGTRLTVV.

CDR3: CSVGGTGDNSPLHF. DNA for the CDR3: TGCAGCGTGGGGGGGACAGGAGATAATTCACCCCTCCACTTT. The V gene is TRBV29-1, the J gene TRBJ1-6; 8 bases line up with TRBD1. The CDR3 spans 14 residues. The V gene end was trimmed by 6 bases and the J gene end by 5 bases; junction bases not matched to a gene: 6. From germline, CDR1 is SQVTM and CDR2 ANQGSEA.

This clonotype is a singleton in its sample. The chain combines TRBV7-3 with TRBJ1-3, with a tentative D call TRBD1 (5 bases). The germline V gene encodes CDR1 SGHTA and CDR2 FQGTGA. CDR3 length equals 15 residues. V lost 5 bases to trimming and J lost 1 base, with 12 bases between them. DNA of the CDR3: TGTGCCAGCAGCCCGACGGGGGTATCTGGAAACACCATATATTTT. The encoded protein is CASSPTGVSGNTIYF.

The V gene is TRBV28, the J gene TRBJ2-7; D assignment may be TRBD1 or TRBD2 (5 bases each). Deletions cut 7 bases from V and 7 bases from J, with 17 bases between. The CDR3 extends over 13 amino acids. Germline loops: CDR1 MDHEN, CDR2 SYDVKM. The CDR3 nucleotides are TGTGCCAGCACCCGGTACAGGTCGGGAGAGCAGTACTTC. This translates into CASTRYRSGEQYF.

This clonotype has at least ten counts. The rearrangement uses TRBV7-9 and TRBJ2-2; 10 nucleotides line up with TRBD1. V dropped 2 bases and J dropped 6; count of bases not matched to a gene: 9. Germline CDR1 SEHNR, CDR2 FQNEAQ (reference sequence). CDR3 length equals 17 residues. CDR3 sequence: CASSLSVGQGYSGELFF. The CDR3 DNA reads as TGTGCCAGCAGCTTATCCGTGGGACAGGGGTATTCCGGGGAGCTGTTTTTT.

This rearrangement joins TRBV9 to TRBJ2-3; D possibly corresponds to TRBD1 (6 bases). The length of the CDR3 is 13 residues. V dropped 0 bases and J dropped 7 bases, with 9 bases sitting between them. Germline CDR1 reads SGDLS; CDR2 reads YYNGEE. The CDR3 DNA follows: TGTGCCAGCAGCGTAGCTGGGGACAATACGCAGTATTTT. Translating gives CASSVAGDNTQYF.